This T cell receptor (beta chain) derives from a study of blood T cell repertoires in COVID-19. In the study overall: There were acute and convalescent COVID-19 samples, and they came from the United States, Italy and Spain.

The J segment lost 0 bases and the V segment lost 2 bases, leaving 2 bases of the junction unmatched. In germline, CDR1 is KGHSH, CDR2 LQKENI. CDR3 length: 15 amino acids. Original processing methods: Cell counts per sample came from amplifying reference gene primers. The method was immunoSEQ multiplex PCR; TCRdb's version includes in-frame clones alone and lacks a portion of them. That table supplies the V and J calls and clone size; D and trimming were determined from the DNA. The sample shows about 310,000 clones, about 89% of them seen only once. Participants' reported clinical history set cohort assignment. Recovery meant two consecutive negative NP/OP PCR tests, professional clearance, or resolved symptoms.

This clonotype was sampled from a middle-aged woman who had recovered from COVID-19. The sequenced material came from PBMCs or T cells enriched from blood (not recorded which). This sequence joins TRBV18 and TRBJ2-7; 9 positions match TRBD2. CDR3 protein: CASSPWRGGSYEQYF. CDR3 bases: TGTGCCAGCTCACCATGGCGGGGGGGCTCCTACGAGCAGTACTTC. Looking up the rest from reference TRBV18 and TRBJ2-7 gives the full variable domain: NAGVMQNPRHLVRRRGQEARLRCSPMKGHSHVYWYRQLPEEGLKFMVYLQKENIIDESGMPKERFSAEFPKEGPSILRIQQVVRGDSAAYFCASSPWRGGSYEQYFGPGTRLTVT.